This T cell receptor beta chain was sequenced in a study of blood T cell repertoires in COVID-19. Whole-study context: Acute and convalescent COVID-19 samples came from the United States, Italy and Spain. PBMCs, B-cell-depleted T cells, or T cells were the source of the cDNA or gDNA that made up the material.

In the authors' workflow: By means of reference gene primer amplification, nucleated cell counts were estimated. The assay was immunoSEQ multiplex PCR, and TCRdb's table has in-frame clones only and misses some. The V and J calls and clone size were taken over from that table, and D and trimming were inferred from the DNA. Counted here are roughly 120,000 clones, less than 85% occurring once; the ten biggest clones make up about 20%. This CDR3 contains 14 residues. The V end was cut by 4 bases, the J end by 1 base, with 10 bases between. Germline-derived CDR1 and CDR2 are LNHDA and SQIVND (reference sequence).

The receptor was derived from a woman aged 55 to 70 with acute or convalescent COVID-19. The material sequenced was peripheral blood. The chain links TRBV19 to TRBJ1-1; a possible D gene is TRBD1 (5 bases). CDR3 in DNA: TGTGCCAGTAGTAGGGGCAGGGAGAACACTGAAGCTTTCTTT. Its translation is CASSRGRENTEAFF.